This T cell receptor beta chain was sequenced in a study of glioma-infiltrating T cells after dendritic cell vaccination. None of the glioblastoma patients had an isocitrate dehydrogenase mutation. The CDR3 sequence is 16 residues long. Trimming shortened V by 0 bases and J by 1 base, and 12 bases separated the two germline ends. Germline CDR1 is SEHNR and CDR2 is FQNEAQ (reference sequence). Here immunoSEQ multiplex PCR was the method, and the copy in TCRdb shows in-frame clones only, minus some. The sample includes under 70,000 clones, 80% to 85% of them seen just once. This clone was recorded only once.

The chain couples TRBV7-9 to TRBJ1-1; D gene unclear. The source was blood, collected before dendritic cell vaccination. The clonotype originates from a human donor with glioblastoma. The CDR3 nucleotides read TGTGCCAGCAGCTTAGCCCAATCCAATCCGAACACTGAAGCTTTCTTT. This encodes CASSLAQSNPNTEAFF.